These T cell receptor beta chains were read from a single sample in a study of CD4 T cells in relation to SARS-CoV-2 and coronaviruses. No antigens are known for them. Method: immunoSEQ multiplex PCR; TCRdb's copy keeps in-frame clones and lacks some. The sample holds roughly 17,000 clones, 60% to 85% seen once. Sequencing was carried out using CD4+ T cells from PBMCs, cultured in vitro. These receptors all come from a human donor in good health. Both conserved end residues are part of each CDR3. D genes are given only for firm matches. Size is stated for part of the rows, as once, few or many counts, or as a class when the clone is expanded.

few,TRBJ1-2,.,TRBV24-1,CATSDTYGPYRGYTF,TGTGCCACCAGTGATACCTATGGACCTTATCGGGGCTACACCTTC
.,TRBJ1-2,.,TRBV18,CASSPVQAANYGYTF,TGTGCCAGCTCACCAGTACAAGCGGCTAACTATGGCTACACCTTC
.,TRBJ2-3,.,TRBV7-3,CASSPRQGPDTQYF,TGTGCCAGCAGCCCCAGACAAGGGCCAGATACGCAGTATTTT
once,TRBJ2-2,.,TRBV4-1,CASSRTGNTGELFF,TGCGCCAGCAGCAGAACAGGAAACACCGGGGAGCTGTTTTTT
.,TRBJ2-5,.,TRBV3-1/TRBV3-2,CASRGREYQETQYF,TGTGCCAGCAGGGGGCGCGAGTACCAAGAGACCCAGTACTTC
.,TRBJ2-1,TRBD2,TRBV6-5,CASSSGLAGKYEQFF,TGTGCCAGCAGCTCGGGGCTAGCGGGAAAGTATGAGCAGTTCTTC
.,TRBJ2-3,.,TRBV2,CASSEGGRRGTDTQYF,TGTGCCAGCAGTGAAGGAGGGCGACGGGGCACAGATACGCAGTATTTT
.,TRBJ1-3,.,TRBV7-9,CASSPQRTLKSGNTIYF,TGTGCCAGCAGCCCCCAGAGGACACTCAAATCTGGAAACACCATATATTTT
.,TRBJ2-1,.,TRBV5-6,CASSTRGYEQFF,TGTGCCAGCAGCACTAGGGGCTATGAGCAGTTCTTC
few,TRBJ1-4,TRBD1,TRBV27,CASSAPGQGIYGEKLFF,TGTGCCAGCAGTGCTCCGGGACAGGGCATTTATGGTGAAAAACTGTTTTTT
.,TRBJ2-3,TRBD1,TRBV15,CATSRGQRGNTDTQYF,TGTGCCACCAGCAGGGGACAGAGGGGGAACACAGATACGCAGTATTTT
.,TRBJ1-1,.,TRBV24-1,CATSLIWYGTGTDTEAFF,TGTGCCACCAGTCTGATTTGGTACGGGACCGGGACGGACACTGAAGCTTTCTTT
.,TRBJ2-1,.,TRBV10-3,CAIKLGDAYNEQFF,TGTGCCATCAAGCTGGGAGATGCCTACAATGAGCAGTTCTTC
.,TRBJ2-1,TRBD2,TRBV6-1,CASSARGGSSYNEQFF,TGTGCCAGCAGTGCCCGGGGGGGAAGCTCCTACAATGAGCAGTTCTTC
.,TRBJ2-5,TRBD2,TRBV5-1,CASRDGTSGTETQYF,TGCGCCAGCAGGGACGGGACTAGCGGGACCGAGACCCAGTACTTC
.,TRBJ1-1,.,TRBV27,CASSLFRNTEAFF,TGTGCCAGCAGTTTATTCAGGAACACTGAAGCTTTCTTT
.,TRBJ1-2,.,TRBV30,CAWSIVDYGYTF,TGTGCCTGGAGTATAGTAGACTATGGCTACACCTTC
.,TRBJ2-7,.,TRBV21-1,CTTWDRQSSYEQYF,TGTACTACTTGGGACAGGCAGAGCTCCTACGAGCAGTACTTC
.,TRBJ1-1,TRBD1,TRBV5-5,CASSLRDRRGTEAFF,TGTGCCAGCAGCTTGAGGGACAGGAGGGGCACTGAAGCTTTCTTT
once,TRBJ2-5,TRBD1,TRBV7-8,CASVKTPGQGRETQYF,TGTGCCAGCGTAAAGACCCCGGGACAGGGACGAGAGACCCAGTACTTC
few,TRBJ1-2,.,TRBV3-1/TRBV3-2,CASSQLSSHNYGYTF,TGTGCCAGCAGCCAGCTCTCGTCCCACAACTATGGCTACACCTTC
.,TRBJ2-5,.,TRBV19,CASSRGVGETQYF,TGTGCCAGTAGTAGGGGCGTAGGGGAGACCCAGTACTTC
.,TRBJ2-2,.,TRBV13,CASSFTGELFF,TGTGCCAGCAGCTTTACCGGGGAGCTGTTTTTT
.,TRBJ2-2,TRBD1,TRBV18,CASSGQGLTNTGELFF,TGTGCCAGCTCGGGACAGGGCCTTACGAACACCGGGGAGCTGTTTTTT
.,TRBJ1-1,.,TRBV29-1,CSVVGGNTEAFF,TGCAGCGTTGTAGGGGGGAACACTGAAGCTTTCTTT
.,TRBJ2-7,.,TRBV3-1/TRBV3-2,CASSQEGHEQYF,TGTGCCAGCAGCCAAGAGGGTCACGAGCAGTACTTC
.,TRBJ2-7,.,TRBV24-1,CATGVGDYEQYF,TGTGCCACCGGTGTGGGCGACTACGAGCAGTACTTC
.,TRBJ2-5,TRBD1,TRBV24-1,CATSDVQGEETQYF,TGTGCCACCAGTGACGTTCAGGGGGAAGAGACCCAGTACTTC
few,TRBJ1-5,TRBD1,TRBV2,CASPGGGGDYSNQPQHF,TGTGCCAGCCCAGGGGGAGGGGGCGATTATAGCAATCAGCCCCAGCATTTT
.,TRBJ2-1,TRBD1,TRBV19,CASNPVRGGENEQFF,TGTGCCAGTAACCCCGTTAGAGGGGGCGAAAATGAGCAGTTCTTC
few,TRBJ2-7,TRBD2,TRBV4-2,CASSQVRLAGLLFYEQYF,TGTGCCAGCAGCCAAGTGCGACTAGCGGGTCTTTTATTTTACGAGCAGTACTTC
.,TRBJ2-3,.,TRBV19,CASSMLGARDTDTQYF,TGTGCCAGTAGTATGCTCGGGGCACGGGACACAGATACGCAGTATTTT
.,TRBJ2-1,.,TRBV9,CASSVQDATYNEQFF,TGTGCCAGCAGCGTGCAGGACGCCACCTACAATGAGCAGTTCTTC
.,TRBJ2-3,.,TRBV6-5,CACRLGIDTDTQYF,TGTGCCTGCAGACTGGGAATCGACACAGATACGCAGTATTTT
once,TRBJ2-1,TRBD2,TRBV19,CASTSSGRFGTYNEQFF,TGTGCCAGTACATCTAGCGGGAGGTTCGGGACCTACAATGAGCAGTTCTTC
.,TRBJ1-3,.,TRBV25-1,CASSEINTIYF,TGTGCCAGCAGTGAGATAAACACCATATATTTT
.,TRBJ2-3,TRBD2,TRBV11-3,CASSLVAGGTDTQYF,TGTGCCAGCAGCTTAGTAGCGGGGGGCACAGATACGCAGTATTTT
.,TRBJ2-7,TRBD1,TRBV7-8,CASSLVQGSSYEQYF,TGTGCCAGCAGCTTAGTACAGGGGAGCTCCTACGAGCAGTACTTC
.,TRBJ2-7,.,TRBV7-2,CASSLEVGFRQYF,TGTGCCAGCAGCTTAGAAGTCGGCTTCAGGCAGTACTTC